One and the same sample provided the 17 T cell receptor beta chains below, sequenced in a study of blood T cell repertoires in COVID-19. Sequenced by immunoSEQ multiplex PCR; TCRdb stores in-frame clones only, minus some. In the table there are approximately 84,000 clones, 75% to 90% of which are singletons. Sequenced input: peripheral blood. These TCRs come from a human donor in a cohort sampled during active COVID-19.

This chain uses TRBV15 with TRBJ2-1; no reliable D call. CDR1 is LNHNV, CDR2 YYDKDF, per germline (reference sequence). This CDR3 contains 12 residues. Trimming took off 0 bases at V and 10 bases at J, with 7 bases between the two ends. The CDR3 nucleotides are TGTGCCACCAGCAGAGACCCCGTGGAGCAGTTCTTC. Protein: CATSRDPVEQFF. The full variable domain, with the rest looked up from reference TRBV15 and TRBJ2-1, is DAMVIQNPRYQVTQFGKPVTLSCSQTLNHNVMYWYQQKSSQAPKLLFHYYDKDFNNEADTPDNFQSRRPNTSFCFLDIRSPGLGDTAMYLCATSRDPVEQFFGPGTRLTVL.

The V and J genes are TRBV9 and TRBJ2-3, with 14 nucleotides matching TRBD2. The ends lost 2 bases at V and 3 bases at J; junction bases unmatched: 2. Germline V CDR1 and CDR2: SGDLS, YYNGEE. This CDR3 spans 16 amino acids. In nucleotides, the CDR3 is TGTGCCAGCAGCGTGCGACTAGCGGGAGGGACAGATACGCAGTATTTT. This translates into CASSVRLAGGTDTQYF.

This clone was seen only once. The rearrangement links TRBV7-3 to TRBJ2-1, with 12 bases fitting TRBD2. V was clipped by 2 bases and J by 6 bases; unmatched bases: 2. This CDR3 region has 15 residues. Looked up from germline, CDR1 is SGHTA and CDR2 is FQGTGA. CDR3 sequence (DNA): TGTGCCAGCAGCTTAGGACTAGCGGGACTCAATGAGCAGTTCTTC. It specifies CASSLGLAGLNEQFF.

This chain uses TRBV3-1 (or the pseudogene TRBV3-2) with TRBJ2-7; 14 bases align to TRBD2. Trimming removed 4 bases from V and 1 base from J; junction bases left unmatched: 3. The germline CDR1 and CDR2 sequences are LGHDT and YNNKEL (reference sequence). The CDR3 contains 16 residues. CDR3 region: CASSPGLAGVSYEQYF. The CDR3 bases are TGTGCCAGCAGCCCGGGACTAGCGGGAGTATCCTACGAGCAGTACTTC.

The V gene is TRBV2, the J gene TRBJ2-7; a weak D match, TRBD1 (7 bases). Germline-derived CDR1 and CDR2 are SNHLY and FYNNEI. The length of the CDR3 is 14 residues. Trimming stripped 7 bases from V and 4 bases from J, with 17 bases between. The CDR3 bases are TGTGCCAGCACCCGGGAGACAGGGAATTACGAGCAGTACTTC. Residues: CASTRETGNYEQYF.

This clone appeared once. Sequence at one end of the junction differs from germline and may be a read error. The DNA for the CDR3 is TGCGTGACAGGGGGTCAAAACACCATATATTTT. Its protein product is CVTGGQNTIYF. V and J are TRBV6-5 and TRBJ1-3; 9 nucleotides agree with TRBD1. The CDR3 extends over 11 amino acids. The V gene's germline CDR1 is MNHEY and CDR2 SVGAGI.

The V call is TRBV12-3 or TRBV12-4, the J call TRBJ2-7; 8 nucleotides align to TRBD1. Trimming cost V 8 bases and J 4 bases; bases outside gene matches: 7. The CDR3 spans 13 residues. DNA of the CDR3: TGTGCCAGCCTAGCGACAGGGGTATACGAGCAGTACTTC. Translation gives CASLATGVYEQYF.

This clone was recorded only once. This CDR3 reads CASSKSSYEQYF. As DNA, the CDR3 is TGTGCCAGCAGCAAGAGCTCCTACGAGCAGTACTTC. This chain connects TRBV7-8 to TRBJ2-7; D is uncertain. The CDR3 spans 12 residues. Germline V gives CDR1 SGHVS, CDR2 FQNEAQ. V was cut by 5 bases and J by 0 bases, with 5 bases left in between.

The rearrangement links TRBV4-2 to TRBJ2-2, with D possibly being TRBD1 (5 bases). From germline, CDR1 is LGHNA and CDR2 YNFKEQ. This CDR3 contains 18 residues. The V end was cut by 1 base, the J end by 5 bases, with 20 bases between. Here the CDR3 reads CASSQVFWRRTQTGELFF. CDR3 in DNA: TGTGCCAGCAGCCAAGTCTTCTGGCGTAGGACACAAACCGGGGAGCTGTTTTTT.

The V gene is TRBV5-1, the J gene TRBJ1-6, with 9 bases matching TRBD1. CDR3 size: 15 residues. Trimming cost V 0 bases and J 7 bases; bases outside gene matches: 2. CDR1 and CDR2 from the germline V gene are SGHRS and YFSETQ. In DNA form, the CDR3 reads TGCGCCAGCAGCTTGGCTGGGACAGGGAATTCACCCCTCCACTTT. Protein: CASSLAGTGNSPLHF.

The table lists this clone with a count of one. The rearrangement joins TRBV27 to TRBJ1-5, with no clear D. The CDR3 covers 16 residues. The V gene lost 6 bases and the J gene lost 0 bases, with 15 bases spanning the gap. The V gene's germline CDR1 is MNHEY and CDR2 SMNVEV (reference sequence). DNA for the CDR3: TGTGCCAGCAGACACAAATCGGGGTATAGCAATCAGCCCCAGCATTTT. Translated: CASRHKSGYSNQPQHF.

This clone was seen only once. This chain connects TRBV7-2 to TRBJ2-2; 11 nucleotides align to TRBD2. The ends lost 6 bases at V and 2 bases at J; junction bases unmatched: 8. CDR3 size: 17 residues. Germline V gene lookup returns CDR1 SGHTA and CDR2 FQGNSA. The CDR3 coding sequence is TGTGCCAGCAGACCTAATCTAGCGGGGGGAAACACCGGGGAGCTGTTTTTT. It is translated as CASRPNLAGGNTGELFF.

The V gene is TRBV10-1, the J gene TRBJ1-2; 7 bases map to TRBD1. Germline CDR1 and CDR2: WNHNN and SYGVQD (reference sequence). The CDR3 spans 13 residues. After removal of 6 bases from V and 2 bases from J, the junction contained 3 bases not matched to a gene. CDR3 sequence (DNA): TGCGCCAGCAGCCCGGACAGGAACTATGGCTACACCTTC. Translated, it gives CASSPDRNYGYTF.

The V and J genes are TRBV4-1 and TRBJ1-5; TRBD1 might be the D (6 bases). Germline CDR1 reads MGHRA; CDR2 reads YSYEKL. Trimming left V 5 bases short and J 5 bases short, with 10 bases between. CDR3 length equals 13 residues. CDR3 nucleotide sequence: TGCGCCAGCAGCACCCGGACAGATCAGCCCCAGCATTTT. The encoded protein is CASSTRTDQPQHF.

In its sample, this clone was seen a few times. J is TRBJ1-5 and V is TRBV6-6; D may be TRBD1 (5 bases). V was shortened by 6 bases and J by 12 bases, with 12 bases between the two germline ends. CDR1 and CDR2 (germline): MNHNY, SVGAGI (reference sequence). The CDR3 length is 11 residues. The CDR3 bases are TGTGCCAGCAGGGGAGGGGAACTCCAGCATTTT. As protein: CASRGGELQHF.

This chain links TRBV4-2 with TRBJ1-5; D gene ambiguous. From germline, CDR1 is LGHNA and CDR2 YNFKEQ. V dropped 0 bases and J dropped 2 bases, with 5 bases sitting between them. The CDR3 covers 14 residues. As DNA, the CDR3 is TGTGCCAGCAGCCAAGATCTAGGCAATCAGCCCCAGCATTTT. Protein sequence: CASSQDLGNQPQHF.

The chain joins TRBV7-9 to TRBJ2-2, with D possibly matching TRBD1 (5 bases). CDR3 length equals 13 residues. Per germline, CDR1 SEHNR and CDR2 FQNEAQ (reference sequence). Trimming cost V 6 bases and J 4 bases, with 9 bases left between them. The CDR3 here is CASRPDTTGELFF. CDR3 bases: TGTGCCAGCAGACCGGACACCACCGGGGAGCTGTTTTTT.